This T cell receptor (beta chain) was identified in a study of OX40 agonist ivuxolimab in advanced cancers. Study-wide points: Clonal expansion among partial responders at 0.1-3.0 mg/kg ranked near the lowest.

The CDR3 length is 14 residues. The V gene lost 6 bases and the J gene lost 10 bases, with 18 bases spanning the gap. Germline CDR1 and CDR2: MNHEY and SVGAGI. Peripheral blood came from all dose cohorts at three timepoints. Note on this clone: Its antigen is still unknown.

Using immunoSEQ multiplex PCR, the repertoire was profiled, and TCRdb retains in-frame clones only, with some absent. This sample has around 140,000 clones, with less than 95% found just once. Sequencing was performed on CD4+ or CD8+ T cells sorted from blood, taken in a trial of the OX40 agonist ivuxolimab. V and J are TRBV6-5 and TRBJ1-4, with TRBD1 as a possible D gene (6 bases). The receptor was derived from an adult with an advanced solid tumor such as melanoma, head and neck, liver or kidney cancer. CDR3 sequence reads: CASSWATEGGKLFF. The CDR3 nucleotides read TGTGCCAGCAGCTGGGCGACCGAGGGGGGAAAACTGTTTTTT.